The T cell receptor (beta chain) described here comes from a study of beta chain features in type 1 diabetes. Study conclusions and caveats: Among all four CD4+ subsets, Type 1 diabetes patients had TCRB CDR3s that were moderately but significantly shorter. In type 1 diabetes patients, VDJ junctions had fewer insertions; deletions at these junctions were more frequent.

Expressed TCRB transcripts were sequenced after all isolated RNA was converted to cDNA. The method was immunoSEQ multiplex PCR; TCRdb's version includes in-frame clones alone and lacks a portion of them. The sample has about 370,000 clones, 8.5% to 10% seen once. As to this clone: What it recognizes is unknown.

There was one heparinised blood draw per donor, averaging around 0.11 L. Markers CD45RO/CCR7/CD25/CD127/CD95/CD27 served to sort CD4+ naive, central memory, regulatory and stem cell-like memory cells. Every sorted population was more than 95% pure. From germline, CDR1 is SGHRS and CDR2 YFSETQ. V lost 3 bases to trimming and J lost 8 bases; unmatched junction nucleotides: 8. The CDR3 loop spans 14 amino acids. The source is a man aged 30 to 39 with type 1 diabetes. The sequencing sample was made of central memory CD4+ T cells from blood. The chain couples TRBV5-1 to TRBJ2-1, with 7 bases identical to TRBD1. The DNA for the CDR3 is TGCGCCAGCAGCTCAATGACAGGGCACGATGAGCAGTTCTTC. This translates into CASSSMTGHDEQFF.